Below are 10 T cell receptor beta chains sequenced from a single sample in a study of shared clonotypes between healthy human individuals. Clones were sequenced by immunoSEQ multiplex PCR, and TCRdb holds only the in-frame ones, with some missing. The table lists 2,500,000 or so clones, approximately 93% of them singletons. Sequenced sample: naive CD4+ T cells from PBMCs. Subset denoted: CD45RA+ positively selected. The source of these receptors is a man between 18 and 35 years old in good health. Some clones in this sample may be carry-over from other donors' samples.

The V call is TRBV30, the J call TRBJ2-2; 12 bases map to TRBD1. The CDR3 has 16 amino acids. Germline V gene lookup returns CDR1 GTSNPN and CDR2 SVGIG (reference sequence). With V trimmed by 3 bases and J by 6 bases, 8 bases remained unmatched. CDR3 sequence reads: CAWRGTGGASAGELFF. The DNA for the CDR3 is TGTGCCTGGAGGGGGACAGGGGGCGCATCGGCCGGGGAGCTGTTTTTT. The full variable domain, with the rest looked up from reference TRBV30 and TRBJ2-2, is SQTIHQWPATLVQPVGSPLSLECTVEGTSNPNLYWYRQAAGRGLQLLFYSVGIGQISSEVPQNLSASRPQDRQFILSSKKLLLSDSGFYLCAWRGTGGASAGELFFGEGSRLTVL.

The chain recombines TRBV5-6 with TRBJ1-5; perhaps TRBD1 as D (6 bases). The CDR3 consists of 13 residues. The germline V gene has CDR1 SGHDT and CDR2 YYEEEE. V lost 4 bases and J lost 9, with 14 bases in between. The CDR3 protein is CASSLAGVSPQHF. The CDR3 DNA reads TGTGCCAGCAGCCTGGCAGGGGTATCGCCCCAGCATTTT.

This clone was seen only once. V gene TRBV15 combines with J gene TRBJ2-5, with a tentative D call TRBD1 (7 bases). CDR1 LNHNV and CDR2 YYDKDF come from the germline V gene (reference sequence). There are 15 residues in the CDR3. V dropped 3 bases and J dropped 3 bases, with 14 bases sitting between them. The CDR3 loop reads CATSRGGQSEETQYF. For the CDR3, the DNA is TGTGCCACCAGCAGGGGGGGACAGAGCGAAGAGACCCAGTACTTC.

Notes on this clone: Distinct nucleotide sequences in the sample also encode this CDR3. The rearrangement links TRBV28 to TRBJ2-2; a possible D gene is TRBD2 (6 bases). The V end was cut by 3 bases, the J end by 2 bases, with 10 bases between. Germline CDR1 reads MDHEN; CDR2 reads SYDVKM. This CDR3 has 15 amino acids. The CDR3 protein is CASSFASANTGELFF. The DNA for the CDR3 is TGTGCCAGCAGTTTTGCTAGCGCTAACACCGGGGAGCTGTTTTTT.

This chain uses TRBV5-1 with TRBJ1-1, with D maybe TRBD1 (5 bases). The CDR3 has 14 residues. Deletions cut 0 bases from V and 8 bases from J, with 14 bases between. Germline-derived CDR1 and CDR2 are SGHRS and YFSETQ. CDR3 amino acids: CASSLDPGFPEAFF. The CDR3 DNA is TGCGCCAGCAGCTTGGACCCAGGGTTCCCCGAAGCTTTCTTT.

This chain connects TRBV5-1 to TRBJ1-2; a weak D match, TRBD1 (6 bases). The V and J ends lost 3 bases and 14 bases respectively, with 17 bases between them. CDR1 and CDR2 from the germline V gene are SGHRS and YFSETQ. There are 12 residues in the CDR3. This CDR3 is CASSYQGLFETF. DNA for the CDR3: TGCGCCAGCAGCTATCAGGGGTTATTCGAAACCTTC.

The V call is TRBV2, the J call TRBJ2-5; the match to TRBD2 covers 7 bases. CDR1 is SNHLY and CDR2 is FYNNEI in the germline V gene. The CDR3 covers 14 residues. The V gene end was trimmed by 4 bases and the J gene end by 5 bases; junction bases not matched to a gene: 7. The CDR3: CASSGLTGGETQYF. In DNA, the CDR3 is TGTGCCAGCAGTGGACTAACCGGGGGGGAGACCCAGTACTTC.

This clone was observed a handful of times. Other DNA sequences in this sample translate to the same CDR3. This chain connects TRBV28 to TRBJ1-2; the D is unclear. The germline gives CDR1 MDHEN, CDR2 SYDVKM. Trimming removed 4 bases at V and 3 bases at J, with 6 bases between. This CDR3 contains 12 residues. CDR3 amino acids: CASSWRDYGYTF. The CDR3 DNA reads as TGTGCCAGCAGTTGGAGGGACTATGGCTACACCTTC.

The rearrangement joins TRBV11-3 to TRBJ2-1; 8 bases align to TRBD2. The J segment lost 9 bases and the V segment lost 3 bases, leaving 7 bases of the junction unmatched. Germline V CDR1 and CDR2: SGHNT, YENEEA. The CDR3 runs to 14 residues. In DNA form, the CDR3 reads TGTGCCAGCAGCTTTACTAGCGGAGATGGTGAGCAGTTCTTC. Its protein product is CASSFTSGDGEQFF.

This clone has only a few counts. Within the sample, other DNA sequences also encode this same CDR3. V is TRBV5-1 and J is TRBJ2-7; weak D call: TRBD1 (6 bases). Germline V CDR1 and CDR2: SGHRS, YFSETQ. The length of the CDR3 is 14 residues. V lost 0 bases to trimming and J lost 2 bases, with 9 bases between them. In DNA form, the CDR3 reads TGCGCCAGCAGCTTGGCAGGGGCCCCCTACGAGCAGTACTTC. Protein: CASSLAGAPYEQYF.